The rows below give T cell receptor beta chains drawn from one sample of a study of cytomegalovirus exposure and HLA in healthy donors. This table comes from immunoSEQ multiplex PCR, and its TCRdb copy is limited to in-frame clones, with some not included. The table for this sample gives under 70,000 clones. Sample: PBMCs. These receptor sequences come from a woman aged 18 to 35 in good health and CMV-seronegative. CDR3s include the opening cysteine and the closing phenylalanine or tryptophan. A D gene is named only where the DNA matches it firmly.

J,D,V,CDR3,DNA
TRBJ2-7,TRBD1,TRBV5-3,CARRSDRGRFYEQYF,TGTGCCAGAAGATCTGACAGGGGGCGCTTCTACGAGCAGTACTTC
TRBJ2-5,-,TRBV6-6,CASTEMRPGETQYF,TGTGCCAGCACTGAGATGAGGCCCGGGGAGACCCAGTACTTC
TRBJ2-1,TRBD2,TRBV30,CAWSKGLAGHEQFF,TGTGCCTGGAGTAAGGGCCTAGCGGGACATGAGCAGTTCTTC
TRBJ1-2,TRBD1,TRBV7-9,CASSDNPTGTGGSGYTF,TGTGCCAGCAGCGACAACCCGACCGGGACAGGGGGGTCTGGCTACACCTTC
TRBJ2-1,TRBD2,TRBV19,CASSIKGLAGKNEQFF,TGTGCCAGTAGTATTAAGGGACTAGCGGGGAAAAATGAGCAGTTCTTC
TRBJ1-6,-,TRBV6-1,CASSESGNSPLHF,TGTGCCAGCAGTGAGTCCGGGAATTCACCCCTACACTTT
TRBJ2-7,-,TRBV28,CASSSTSYEQYF,TGTGCCAGCAGTAGTACTTCCTACGAGCAGTACTTC
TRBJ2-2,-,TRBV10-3,CAISESEAGELFF,TGTGCCATCAGTGAGTCGGAGGCCGGGGAGCTGTTTTTT
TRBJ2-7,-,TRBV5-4,CASSLAGGNEQYF,TGTGCCAGCAGCTTGGCCGGGGGAAACGAGCAGTACTTC
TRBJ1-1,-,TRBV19,CASSAHRRQGLTFF,TGTGCCAGTAGTGCCCATAGGAGGCAAGGGTTAACTTTCTTT
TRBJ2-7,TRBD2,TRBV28,CASSSPGSGSSYEQYF,TGTGCCAGCAGTTCCCCGGGGAGCGGGAGCTCCTACGAGCAGTACTTC
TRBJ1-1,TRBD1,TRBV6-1,CASSEKGAAPEAFF,TGTGCCAGCAGTGAAAAGGGGGCGGCCCCTGAAGCTTTCTTT
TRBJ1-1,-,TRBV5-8,CASSLPLAAFF,TGTGCCAGCAGCTTGCCCCTGGCCGCTTTCTTT
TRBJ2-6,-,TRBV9,CASSPGISGANVLTF,TGTGCCAGCAGCCCGGGAATCTCTGGGGCCAACGTCCTGACTTTC
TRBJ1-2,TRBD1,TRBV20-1,CSAPQGPGYTF,TGCAGTGCCCCACAGGGGCCTGGCTACACCTTC
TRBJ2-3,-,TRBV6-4,CASSERGGGQDTQYF,TGTGCCAGCAGTGAGAGGGGGGGCGGACAAGATACGCAGTATTTT
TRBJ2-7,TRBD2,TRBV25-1,CASRIAGAYEQYF,TGTGCCAGCAGGATAGCGGGAGCCTACGAGCAGTACTTC
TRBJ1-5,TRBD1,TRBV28,CASRPRQGSSFNQPQHF,TGTGCCAGCAGGCCGCGACAGGGATCGAGTTTCAATCAGCCCCAGCATTTT
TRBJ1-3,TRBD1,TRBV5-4,CASSLQGGASGNTIYF,TGTGCCAGCAGCCTACAGGGGGGGGCCTCTGGAAACACCATATATTTT
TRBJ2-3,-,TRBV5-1,CASSLEAGYTDTQYF,TGCGCCAGCAGCTTGGAGGCGGGGTATACAGATACGCAGTATTTT
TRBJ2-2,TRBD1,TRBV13,CASSPGQGITGELFF,TGTGCCAGCAGCCCGGGACAGGGAATCACCGGGGAGCTGTTTTTT
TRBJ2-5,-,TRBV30,CAWSVRGFLETQYF,TGTGCCTGGAGTGTCCGAGGGTTTCTGGAGACCCAGTACTTC
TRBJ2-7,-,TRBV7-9,CASSPGAYEQYF,TGTGCCAGCAGCCCAGGGGCCTACGAGCAGTACTTC
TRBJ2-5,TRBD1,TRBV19,CASSILNSRGRQETQYF,TGTGCCAGTAGTATACTCAACTCCAGGGGGCGCCAAGAGACCCAGTACTTC
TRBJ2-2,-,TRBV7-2,CASSFLTGELFF,TGTGCCAGCAGCTTCCTAACCGGGGAGCTGTTTTTT
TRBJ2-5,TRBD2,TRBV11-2,CASSPGLQHGGETQYF,TGTGCCAGCAGCCCCGGACTCCAACACGGGGGGGAGACCCAGTACTTC
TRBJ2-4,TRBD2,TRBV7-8,CASSSPGLAGEYF,TGTGCCAGCAGCTCCCCCGGACTAGCGGGAGAGTACTTC
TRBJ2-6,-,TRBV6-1,CASSEDSSGANVLTF,TGTGCCAGCAGTGAAGACAGCTCTGGGGCCAACGTCCTGACTTTC
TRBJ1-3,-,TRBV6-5,CASSWGRSGNTIYF,TGTGCCAGCAGTTGGGGCAGATCTGGAAACACCATATATTTT
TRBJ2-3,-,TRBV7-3,CASSITRRDTQYF,TGTGCCAGCAGCATAACTCGGAGGGATACGCAGTATTTT
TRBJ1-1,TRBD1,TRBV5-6,CASRNPQQGAGGEAFF,TGTGCCAGCAGAAACCCGCAGCAGGGGGCTGGAGGTGAAGCTTTCTTT
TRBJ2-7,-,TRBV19,CASSQAAATSYEQYF,TGTGCCAGTAGCCAAGCTGCCGCGACTTCCTACGAGCAGTACTTC
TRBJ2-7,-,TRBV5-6,CASSLAGGSRDYEQYF,TGTGCCAGCAGCTTGGCTGGGGGGTCTCGGGATTACGAGCAGTACTTC
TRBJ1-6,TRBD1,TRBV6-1,CASSGDRVGNSPLHF,TGTGCCAGCAGCGGGGACAGGGTAGGAAATTCACCCCTCCACTTT
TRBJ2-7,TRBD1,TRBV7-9,CASSLPGTVNYEQYF,TGTGCCAGCAGCTTACCGGGGACAGTAAACTACGAGCAGTACTTC
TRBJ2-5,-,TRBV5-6,CASRLPEETQYF,TGTGCCAGCAGACTCCCGGAGGAGACCCAGTACTTC
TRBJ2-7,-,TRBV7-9,CASSFTQGPGNEQYF,TGTGCCAGCAGCTTTACCCAGGGCCCTGGCAACGAGCAGTACTTC
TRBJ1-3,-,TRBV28,CASSLGGVGNTIYF,TGTGCCAGCAGTTTAGGAGGGGTTGGAAACACCATATATTTT
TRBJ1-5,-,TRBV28,CASTRGGWNQPQHF,TGTGCCAGCACCCGTGGGGGGTGGAATCAGCCCCAGCATTTT
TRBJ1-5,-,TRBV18,CASSPPGTQGEPQHF,TGTGCCAGCTCACCCCCCGGGACACAAGGGGAGCCCCAGCATTTT
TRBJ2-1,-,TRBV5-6,CASSLYAGVNEQFF,TGTGCCAGCAGCTTGTACGCAGGGGTAAATGAGCAGTTCTTC
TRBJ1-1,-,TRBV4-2,CASSQQLTGSAVNTEAFF,TGTGCCAGCAGCCAGCAACTGACAGGTTCGGCAGTTAACACTGAAGCTTTCTTT
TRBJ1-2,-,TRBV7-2,CASSLGGDLNYGYTF,TGTGCCAGCAGCTTAGGGGGGGACTTGAACTATGGCTACACCTTC
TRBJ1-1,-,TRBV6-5,CASGSWARNTEAFF,TGTGCCAGCGGAAGCTGGGCCCGGAACACTGAAGCTTTCTTT
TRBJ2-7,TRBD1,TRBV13,CASSPEGQGSYEQYF,TGTGCCAGCAGCCCCGAGGGACAGGGATCCTACGAGCAGTACTTC
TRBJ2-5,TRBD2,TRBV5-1,CASSPPGLAGARETQYF,TGCGCCAGCAGCCCGCCCGGACTAGCGGGGGCCCGTGAGACCCAGTACTTC
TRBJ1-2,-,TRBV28,CASSLQGFGYTF,TGTGCCAGCAGTTTACAGGGGTTTGGCTACACCTTC
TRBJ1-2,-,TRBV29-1,CSVGRGEGYTF,TGCAGCGTTGGTCGCGGGGAAGGCTACACCTTC
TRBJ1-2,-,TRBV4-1,CASSHPLGGGYTF,TGCGCCAGCAGCCATCCTCTCGGGGGAGGCTACACCTTC
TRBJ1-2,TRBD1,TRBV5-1,CASSQTPTGDYGYTF,TGCGCCAGCAGCCAGACACCGACAGGGGACTATGGCTACACCTTC
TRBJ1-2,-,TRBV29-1,CSLQGNYGYTF,TGCAGCCTACAGGGAAACTATGGCTACACCTTC
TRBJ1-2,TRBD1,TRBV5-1,CASSLGDRGYGYTF,TGCGCCAGCAGCTTAGGGGACAGGGGTTATGGCTACACCTTC
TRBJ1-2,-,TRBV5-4,CASSPKPSTTGVYGYTF,TGTGCCAGCAGCCCTAAGCCCTCGACGACAGGCGTCTATGGCTACACCTTC
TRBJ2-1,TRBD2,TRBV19,CASTDLSGSSDNEQFF,TGTGCCAGTACTGATCTTAGCGGGAGCTCCGACAATGAGCAGTTCTTC
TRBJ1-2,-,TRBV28,CASSPGGDYGYTF,TGTGCCAGCAGTCCCGGGGGGGACTATGGCTACACCTTC
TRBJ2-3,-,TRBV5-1,CASCVGLTTDTQYF,TGCGCCAGCTGCGTCGGGTTAACCACAGATACGCAGTATTTT
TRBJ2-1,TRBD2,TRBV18,CASSPGIAGDGEQFF,TGTGCCAGCTCACCAGGGATAGCGGGAGACGGGGAGCAGTTCTTC